This T cell receptor beta chain derives from a study of identical twins. The CDR3 is made up of 15 amino acids. Germline loops: CDR1 KGHDR, CDR2 SFDVKD. Losses at the gene ends were 4 bases for V and 7 bases for J; bases not matched to a gene: 9. Points from the study as a whole: Insertions ran lower in abundant cord blood beta clonotypes, though not in memory repertoires.

Template switching (which added a universal primer site) was used, and cDNA carried unique molecular identifiers. TCRdb fed the 5' RACE reads into MiXCR, producing one record per CDR3 protein. The data hold nearly 900,000 distinct CDR3 sequences, with approximately 13% observed a single time. This clonotype was seen more than once but under ten times. What it binds is not known. This sample was also put to use in a study of yellow fever vaccine responses in identical twins. That publication notes: Vaccine T cell responses of twins reportedly seemed partly convergent and partly personalized.

The sequencing input was PBMCs. This sequence joins TRBV24-1 and TRBJ2-3; TRBD1 matches 8 bases. This receptor was obtained from a young woman in good health. CDR3 region: CATSETGTGGNTQYF. The CDR3 DNA reads as TGTGCCACCAGTGAGACCGGGACAGGAGGGAATACGCAGTATTTT.